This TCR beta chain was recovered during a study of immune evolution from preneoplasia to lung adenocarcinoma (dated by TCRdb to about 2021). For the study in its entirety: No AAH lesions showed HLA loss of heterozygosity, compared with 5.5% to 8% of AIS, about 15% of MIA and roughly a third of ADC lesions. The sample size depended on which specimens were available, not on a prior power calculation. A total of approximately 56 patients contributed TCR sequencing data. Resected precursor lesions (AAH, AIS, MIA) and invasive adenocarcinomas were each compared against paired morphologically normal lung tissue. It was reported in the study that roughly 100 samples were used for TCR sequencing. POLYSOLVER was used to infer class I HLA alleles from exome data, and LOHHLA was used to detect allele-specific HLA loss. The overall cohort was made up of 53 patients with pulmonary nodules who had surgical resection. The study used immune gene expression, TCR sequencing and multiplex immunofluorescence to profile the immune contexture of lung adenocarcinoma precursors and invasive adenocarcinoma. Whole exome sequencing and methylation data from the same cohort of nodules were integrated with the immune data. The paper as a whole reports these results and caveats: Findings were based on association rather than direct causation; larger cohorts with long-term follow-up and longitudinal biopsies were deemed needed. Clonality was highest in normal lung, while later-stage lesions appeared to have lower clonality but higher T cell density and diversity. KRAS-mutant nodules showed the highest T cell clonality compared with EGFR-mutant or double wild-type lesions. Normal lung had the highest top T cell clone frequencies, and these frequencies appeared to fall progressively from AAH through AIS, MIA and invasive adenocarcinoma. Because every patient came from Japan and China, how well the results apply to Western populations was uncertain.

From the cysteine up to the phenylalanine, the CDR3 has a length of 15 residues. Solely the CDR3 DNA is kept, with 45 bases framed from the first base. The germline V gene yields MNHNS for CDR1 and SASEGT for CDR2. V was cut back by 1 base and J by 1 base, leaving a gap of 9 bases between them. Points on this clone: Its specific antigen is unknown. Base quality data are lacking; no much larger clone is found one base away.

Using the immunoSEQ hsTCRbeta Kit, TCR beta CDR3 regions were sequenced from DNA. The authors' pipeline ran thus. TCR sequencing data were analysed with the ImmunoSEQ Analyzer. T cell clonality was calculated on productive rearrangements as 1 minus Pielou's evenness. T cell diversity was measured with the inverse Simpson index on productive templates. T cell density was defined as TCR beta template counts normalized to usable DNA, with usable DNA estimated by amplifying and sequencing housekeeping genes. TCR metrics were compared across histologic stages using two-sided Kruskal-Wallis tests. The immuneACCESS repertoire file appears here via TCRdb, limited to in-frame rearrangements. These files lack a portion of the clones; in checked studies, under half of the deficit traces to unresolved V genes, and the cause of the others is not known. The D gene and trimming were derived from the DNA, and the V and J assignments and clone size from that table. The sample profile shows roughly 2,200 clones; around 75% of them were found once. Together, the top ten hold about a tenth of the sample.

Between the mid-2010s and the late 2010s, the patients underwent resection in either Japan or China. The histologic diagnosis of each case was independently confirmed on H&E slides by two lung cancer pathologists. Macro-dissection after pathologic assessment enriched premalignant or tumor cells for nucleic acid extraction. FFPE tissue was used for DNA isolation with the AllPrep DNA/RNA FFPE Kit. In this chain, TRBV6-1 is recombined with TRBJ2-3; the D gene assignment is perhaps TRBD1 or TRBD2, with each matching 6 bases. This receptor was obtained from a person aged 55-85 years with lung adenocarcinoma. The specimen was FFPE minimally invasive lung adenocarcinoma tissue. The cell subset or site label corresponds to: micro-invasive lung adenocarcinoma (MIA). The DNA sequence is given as TGTGCCAGCAGTGAAGTGGGGGGCCGCACAGATACGCAGTATTTT. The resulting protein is CASSEVGGRTDTQYF.